A single sample gave rise to the 27 T cell receptor beta chains below, sequenced in a study of T cells in Graves' hyperthyroidism and ophthalmopathy. Researchers took RNA transcripts and amplified the TCR beta CDR3 regions from them. HTBI primers were employed in a first-round RT-PCR of the TCR CDR3. TCRdb passed the multiplex PCR reads through MiXCR, listing each CDR3 protein once. The table shows some 600,000 distinct CDR3 sequences, with about 15% occurring only once. Input material: blood. The receptors come from a woman aged 25-40 years with Graves' hyperthyroidism that later progressed to Graves' ophthalmopathy.

Note on this clonotype: A read error may explain this, as a much larger clone is one base away. The V call is TRBV11-2, the J call TRBJ1-1; tentatively, D is TRBD1 (6 bases). Per germline, CDR1 SGHAT and CDR2 FQNNGV. The CDR3 has 15 amino acids. The CDR3 nucleotides read TGTGCCAGCAGCTTTGGGTACACAGGGAACATTGAAGCTTTCTTT. It yields the protein CASSFGYTGNIEAFF.

The chain employs TRBV28 and TRBJ1-3, with TRBD1 identical over 10 bases. J gave up 0 bases and V 6 bases, and 14 bases lay outside the gene matches. This CDR3 contains 19 residues. CDR1 and CDR2 from the germline V gene are MDHEN and SYDVKM. The DNA for the CDR3 is TGTGCCAGCAGCCTGATTGGGACAGGGGTTTCAAACTCTGGAAACACCATATATTTT. It specifies CASSLIGTGVSNSGNTIYF.

This clonotype came up many times. The chain joins TRBV18 to TRBJ2-5; no reliable D call. Germline CDR1 and CDR2: KGHSH and LQKENI. Deletions cut 3 bases from V and 3 bases from J, with 8 bases between. This CDR3 has 13 amino acids. The DNA for the CDR3 is TGTGCCAGCTCACCTCCTCAGAAAGAGACCCAGTACTTC. Encoded protein: CASSPPQKETQYF.

In this sample, this clonotype turned up many times. The chain is built from TRBV12-3 or TRBV12-4 and TRBJ2-5; a weak D match, TRBD1 (5 bases). The CDR3 totals 15 residues. Trimming pared 5 bases from V and 5 bases from J, leaving 18 bases between. Here the CDR3 DNA reads TGTGCCAGCAGTCAGCAGATCGACAGTGTGGAGACCCAGTACTTC. Protein: CASSQQIDSVETQYF.

As to this clonotype: This may be a read error: a much more frequent sequence differs by one nucleotide. The chain couples TRBV9 to TRBJ2-1; 12 nucleotides agree with TRBD2. Germline loops: CDR1 SGDLS, CDR2 YYNGEE. V lost 7 bases and J lost 6; bases outside the gene matches: 8. This CDR3 comprises 15 residues. The CDR3 here is CASGTRTSGINEQFF. The CDR3 region has the DNA TGTGCCAGCGGCACAAGGACTAGCGGGATCAATGAGCAGTTCTTC.

This clonotype occurred many times. The chain links TRBV10-2 to TRBJ2-5; possibly TRBD1 for D (6 bases). The CDR3 has 17 amino acids. The germline V gene has CDR1 WSHSY and CDR2 SAAADI. The V end was cut by 2 bases, the J end by 4 bases, with 20 bases between. The CDR3: CASSETPGTRIPETQYF. DNA of the CDR3: TGCGCCAGCAGTGAGACCCCCGGGACACGGATCCCAGAGACCCAGTACTTC.

This clonotype was seen more than once but under ten times. This chain links TRBV19 with TRBJ1-5, with TRBD1 matching 8 bases. Trimming removed 5 bases from V and 6 bases from J; junction bases left unmatched: 6. The CDR3 is 14 amino acids. Germline loops: CDR1 LNHDA, CDR2 SQIVND (reference sequence). The CDR3 loop reads CASSSQGATQPQHF. The CDR3 nucleotides are TGTGCCAGTAGTTCCCAGGGGGCGACTCAGCCCCAGCATTTT.

The CDR3 is CASSFDRAASNSPLHF. CDR3 nucleotide sequence: TGTGCCAGCAGTTTTGACAGAGCCGCCTCTAATTCACCCCTCCACTTT. V is TRBV6-1 and J is TRBJ1-6; tentative D call: TRBD1 (5 bases). Germline lookup yields CDR1 MNHNS and CDR2 SASEGT. Trimming shortened V by 5 bases and J by 6 bases, and 17 bases separated the two germline ends. CDR3 length equals 16 residues.

Only a few counts were recorded for this clonotype. The rearrangement joins TRBV6-1 to TRBJ1-2; maybe TRBD1 (6 bases). Trimming removed 6 bases from V and 3 bases from J, with 11 bases in between. Germline loops: CDR1 MNHNS, CDR2 SASEGT. The CDR3 runs 13 residues. DNA of the CDR3: TGTGCCAGCAGACCGGGACAACACTATGGCTACACCTTC. Translating it yields CASRPGQHYGYTF.

This clonotype was seen a handful of times. The V gene is TRBV11-2, the J gene TRBJ1-6; no clear D gene. Germline assignment: CDR1 SGHAT and CDR2 FQNNGV. Trimming pared 1 base from V and 2 bases from J, leaving 15 bases between. This CDR3 is built from 18 residues. The CDR3 region has the DNA TGTGCCAGCAGCTTAGCGGCAGCCACATCCCCCTATAATTCACCCCTCCACTTT. Protein product: CASSLAAATSPYNSPLHF.

DNA of the CDR3: TGCGCCAGCAGTGAGTCTCTAGCGGGGCGCGAGCAGTACTTC. Translated: CASSESLAGREQYF. The genes are TRBV10-1 and TRBJ2-7; 9 positions agree with TRBD2. This CDR3 is built from 14 residues. CDR1 is WNHNN, CDR2 SYGVQD, per germline (reference sequence). V lost 0 bases to trimming and J lost 6 bases; unmatched junction nucleotides: 3.

A few counts support this clonotype. The chain links TRBV11-1 to TRBJ2-2, with D possibly TRBD1 on 6 matching bases. Germline loops: CDR1 SGHAT, CDR2 FQDESV (reference sequence). The CDR3 consists of 15 residues. Trimming removed 5 bases from V and 2 bases from J, with 12 bases in between. The CDR3 is CASSLRDTNTGELFF. The CDR3, as DNA: TGTGCCAGCAGCCTCCGGGACACCAACACCGGGGAGCTGTTTTTT.

The rearrangement links TRBV20-1 to TRBJ1-5, with D possibly being TRBD1 (6 bases). V gave up 4 bases and J gave up 4 bases, with 14 bases separating them. CDR1 and CDR2 (germline): DFQATT, SNEGSKA (reference sequence). The CDR3 totals 14 residues. CDR3 in DNA: TGCAGTGCTACCCGTCACACAGGGAATCAGCCCCAGCATTTT. It encodes CSATRHTGNQPQHF.

This clonotype was counted between two and nine times. The chain combines TRBV6-1 with TRBJ2-2; D remains ambiguous. The germline gives CDR1 MNHNS, CDR2 SASEGT. The V end was cut by 6 bases, the J end by 5 bases, with 10 bases between. CDR3 length: 13 amino acids. CDR3 sequence reads: CASSHVLTGELFF. CDR3 nucleotide sequence: TGTGCCAGCAGCCACGTCCTAACCGGGGAGCTGTTTTTT.

This clonotype has a count of ten or more. The rearrangement uses TRBV11-2 and TRBJ2-1; the D is unclear. V dropped 0 bases and J dropped 15 bases, with 12 bases sitting between them. Germline V lookup: CDR1 SGHAT, CDR2 FQNNGV. This CDR3 is built from 12 residues. CDR3 sequence reads: CASSLDGQMVFF. CDR3 nucleotide sequence: TGTGCCAGCAGCTTAGATGGCCAGATGGTGTTCTTC.

This clonotype was observed at least ten times. This chain connects TRBV2 to TRBJ2-1; D call uncertain. CDR3 size: 11 residues. The V end lost 8 bases, the J end lost 5 bases, and 7 bases lay between the germline ends. CDR1 is SNHLY, CDR2 FYNNEI, per germline. The CDR3 protein is CASGENNEQFF. CDR3 bases: TGTGCCAGCGGGGAAAACAATGAGCAGTTCTTC.

This clonotype was seen at least ten times. The V call is TRBV12-3 or TRBV12-4, the J call TRBJ1-1; 7 bases map to TRBD1. This CDR3 contains 14 residues. Trimming at V came to 6 bases and at J to 1 base, leaving 5 bases not matched to a gene. The CDR3 DNA is TGTGCCAGCAGACCGGACAGGACGAACACTGAAGCTTTCTTT. This sequence encodes CASRPDRTNTEAFF.

This clonotype was detected ten times or more. This chain uses TRBV6-2 or TRBV6-3 with TRBJ2-7, with D uncertain. The CDR3 length is 13 residues. V lost 4 bases and J lost 2, with 9 bases in between. CDR1 is MNHEY, CDR2 SVGEGT, per germline. The CDR3 bases are TGTGCCAGCAGTTTAAACAGTCCCTACGAGCAGTACTTC. Translated: CASSLNSPYEQYF.

The V and J genes are TRBV29-1 and TRBJ2-7, with 7 bases aligning to TRBD1. The CDR3 has 15 residues. Germline CDR1 reads SQVTM; CDR2 reads ANQGSEA. The V and J ends lost 3 bases and 0 bases, in that order; junction bases with no gene match: 8. The DNA for the CDR3 is TGCAGCGTTGAGTACAGGGGCCCAGTCTCCTACGAGCAGTACTTC. It codes for CSVEYRGPVSYEQYF.

This chain joins TRBV14 and TRBJ2-1, with D unclear. The CDR3 length is 13 residues. CDR1 SGHDN and CDR2 FVKESK come from the germline V gene. V was cut by 0 bases and J by 4 bases, with 4 bases left in between. The CDR3 loop reads CASSQDQYNEQFF. CDR3 nucleotide sequence: TGTGCCAGCAGCCAAGATCAGTACAATGAGCAGTTCTTC.

This clonotype was observed at least ten times. This rearrangement joins TRBV28 to TRBJ1-2; no clear D gene. This CDR3 region has 15 residues. The germline gives CDR1 MDHEN, CDR2 SYDVKM. Deletions cut 5 bases from V and 3 bases from J, with 16 bases between. The CDR3 coding sequence is TGTGCCAGCAGTCGGGGTGGCAGTGGGGACTATGGCTACACCTTC. Translation: CASSRGGSGDYGYTF.

This clonotype was counted ten times or more. The chain uses TRBV7-9 and TRBJ2-7, with TRBD2 identical over 12 bases. Trimming took 4 bases from V and 6 from J; bases not matched to a gene: 4. The CDR3 sequence is 14 residues long. Germline values: CDR1 SEHNR, CDR2 FQNEAQ (reference sequence). The CDR3 sequence is CASSSTSGSGEQYF. CDR3 nucleotide sequence: TGTGCCAGCAGCTCGACTAGCGGGAGTGGCGAGCAGTACTTC.

Ten or more counts support this clonotype. The chain carries TRBV28 and TRBJ1-2, with D perhaps matching TRBD1 (5 bases). The CDR3 loop spans 14 amino acids. The V end was cut by 3 bases, the J end by 2 bases, with 10 bases between. Germline CDR1 is MDHEN and CDR2 is SYDVKM. CDR3 protein: CASSFWGGNYGYTF. Written as DNA, the CDR3 is TGTGCCAGCAGTTTTTGGGGCGGAAACTATGGCTACACCTTC.

The chain recombines TRBV6-1 with TRBJ2-7; 8 bases match TRBD1. Germline lookup yields CDR1 MNHNS and CDR2 SASEGT. Unmatched junction bases numbered 7, after V lost 8 bases and J lost 1 base. The CDR3 runs 14 residues. This chain's CDR3 is CASRSDRGSYEQYF. As DNA, the CDR3 is TGTGCCAGCCGCTCCGACAGGGGATCCTACGAGCAGTACTTC.

This chain joins TRBV7-6 and TRBJ1-1; possibly TRBD1 for D (6 bases). The germline V and J ends were trimmed by 3 bases and 7 bases, with 12 bases remaining between them. Germline V gene data show CDR1 as SGHVS and CDR2 as FNYEAQ. The CDR3 extends over 13 amino acids. For the CDR3, the DNA is TGTGCCAGCAGCTTGGCGGGGGCCGGTGAAGCTTTCTTT. Translation gives CASSLAGAGEAFF.

This clonotype was counted ten times or more. The chain is built from TRBV15 and TRBJ1-1; the match to TRBD1 covers 8 bases. CDR1 is LNHNV, CDR2 YYDKDF, per germline (reference sequence). The CDR3 covers 13 residues. V dropped 2 bases and J dropped 8; count of bases not matched to a gene: 4. The CDR3: CATSRTGQGEAFF. CDR3 sequence (DNA): TGTGCCACCAGCAGAACAGGACAGGGAGAAGCTTTCTTT.

This clonotype was seen more than once but under ten times. The rearrangement links TRBV24-1 to TRBJ2-4; 9 nucleotides line up with TRBD1. The germline V gene has CDR1 KGHDR and CDR2 SFDVKD. The ends lost 8 bases at V and 0 bases at J; junction bases unmatched: 7. The CDR3 runs to 16 residues. The CDR3 DNA sequence: TGTGCCACCAAGAATAGGGGACAGGGAGCCAAAAACATTCAGTACTTC. Its protein is CATKNRGQGAKNIQYF.